Listed below are T cell receptor beta chains from one sample, sequenced in a study of OX40 agonist ivuxolimab in advanced cancers. Method: immunoSEQ multiplex PCR; TCRdb's copy keeps in-frame clones and lacks some. Of 68,000 or so clones detected, 70% to 90% appear once; the ten largest clones hold nearly 8.5%. The sample consisted of CD4+ or CD8+ T cells sorted from blood, taken in a trial of the OX40 agonist ivuxolimab. The receptors derive from an adult with an advanced solid tumor such as melanoma, head and neck, liver or kidney cancer. Each CDR3 is given with its conserved first and last residue. D genes are given only for firm matches. Clone sizes are given selectively: once, few, many, or a class where the clone is expanded.

TRBJ2-2 | NA | NA | TRBV5-1 | TGCGCCACCAACTCAGGACAGAGCACCGGGGAGCTGTTTTTT | CATNSGQSTGELFF
TRBJ2-7 | NA | NA | TRBV11-2 | TGTGCCAGCAGCTTGGTTGGAGGGGGCGGGGAGCAGTACTTC | CASSLVGGGGEQYF
TRBJ1-6 | TRBD1 | few | TRBV28 | TGTGCCAGCAGCTTGAGCAGACAGGGCCGCTTTTTT | CASSLSRQGRFF
TRBJ1-3 | TRBD1 | NA | TRBV4-2 | TGTGCCAGCAGCCAAGGAGTGGCAGGGGGCGAGACCATATATTTT | CASSQGVAGGETIYF
TRBJ1-2 | TRBD1 | NA | TRBV9 | TGTGCCAGCAGCGAAGGGGACAGGGGACGGGGCTACACCTTC | CASSEGDRGRGYTF
TRBJ2-7 | NA | NA | TRBV7-2 | TGTGCCAGCAGCTTAGGGTGGGACGGGGCCTACGAGCAGTACTTC | CASSLGWDGAYEQYF
TRBJ1-1 | NA | NA | TRBV7-2 | TGTGCCAGCAGCTTAGTCCGCCTTGAAGCTTTCTTT | CASSLVRLEAFF
TRBJ1-6 | TRBD1 | NA | TRBV5-1 | TGCGCCAGCAGCTCCTTAGGACAGGGGGATTCACCCCTCCACTTT | CASSSLGQGDSPLHF
TRBJ1-4 | NA | NA | TRBV19 | TGTGCCAGTAGTCCATCGGGACGCCCTAATGAAAAACTGTTTTTT | CASSPSGRPNEKLFF
TRBJ2-7 | NA | NA | TRBV18 | TGTGCCAGCTCAACCGGGACCGTTAGAGAGCAGTACTTC | CASSTGTVREQYF
TRBJ1-1 | TRBD1 | NA | TRBV27 | TGTGCCAGCAACAAAGGGGGCGCCGTGAACACTGAAGCTTTCTTT | CASNKGGAVNTEAFF
TRBJ2-5 | NA | NA | TRBV5-6 | TGTGCCAGCCAGAGTGAGCAGGGAATAGAGACCCAGTACTTC | CASQSEQGIETQYF
TRBJ2-5 | TRBD2 | NA | TRBV11-3 | TGTGCCAGCAGCTTAGTTGGCGGGGGGGAGACCCAGTACTTC | CASSLVGGGETQYF
TRBJ1-5 | NA | once | TRBV4-3 | TGCGCCAGCAGCCAAGATACGAGGGATCAGCCCCAGCATTTT | CASSQDTRDQPQHF
TRBJ1-5 | NA | NA | TRBV12-5 | TGTGCTAGTGGTCTGGATTATCAGCCCCAGCATTTT | CASGLDYQPQHF
TRBJ2-7 | NA | NA | TRBV9 | TGTGCCAGCAGCCCCGACCCGGGCAACTCCTACGAGCAGTACTTC | CASSPDPGNSYEQYF
TRBJ2-2 | NA | once | TRBV4-3 | TGCGCCAGCAGCCGGGTACAGGGTACCGGGGAGCTGTTTTTT | CASSRVQGTGELFF
TRBJ1-1 | TRBD1 | NA | TRBV5-8 | TGTGCCAGCAGCGGAGGGGGACAGGGCTGGAGAGCTTTCTTT | CASSGGGQGWRAFF
TRBJ2-2 | TRBD1 | NA | TRBV5-1 | TGCGCCAGCAGCTTGAAGACAGGGGGCGCCGGGGAGCTGTTTTTT | CASSLKTGGAGELFF